This T cell receptor (beta chain) stems from a study of molecular identifiers for immune sequencing clone quantification. Study-level points and caveats: Clonotypes surpassing 20 RNA copies contained over 99% of effector molecules, versus under 1% in naive cells.

In this sample, this clonotype turned up many times. No antigen is known for it. Between the trimmed V and J ends, which lost 6 bases and 2 bases, there was a span of 18 bases. CDR3 length equals 16 residues. CDR1 and CDR2 from the germline V gene are MNHEY and SVGAGI. The authors built bulk TCR libraries by previously described methods with listed TCR primers. MiXCR, applied by TCRdb to the PCR reads, yields one record per CDR3 protein. The sample holds over 300,000 distinct CDR3 sequences, roughly a quarter seen once. Researchers sorted naive CD8 T cells as cells that were CD8+CD4-CCR7+CD45RA+. This rearrangement joins TRBV6-5 to TRBJ2-3, with D possibly being TRBD2 (6 bases). Sequencing was done on a sample of naive CD8+ T cells from blood, with Jurkat cell RNA spiked in. The subset was: FACS-sorted CD8+CD4-CCR7+CD45RA+ naive T cells. This TCR was sampled from a human donor in good health. Some libraries in this study had Jurkat cell RNA spiked in. CDR3: CASSLRENQYTDTQYF. CDR3 bases: TGTGCCAGCAGCCTGCGGGAAAATCAATACACAGATACGCAGTATTTT.